This is a list of T cell receptor beta chains from one sample in a study of T cell responses to AZD1222 COVID-19 vaccine. TCRdb's table, derived via immunoSEQ multiplex PCR, lists solely in-frame clones and lacks some. The repertoire holds around 96,000 clones, 70% to 90% seen once, with about 2.8% in the top ten. The material was peripheral blood, obtained on day 0 of AZD1222 vaccination. The receptors were gathered from an adult in good health. Both conserved end residues are part of each CDR3. A D gene is named only where the DNA matches it firmly. Size values are once, few and many counts, or a class for expanded clones, and some rows have none.

J gene | D gene | V gene | clone size | CDR3 protein | CDR3 DNA
TRBJ2-1 | NA | TRBV28 | NA | CASSLILMNNEQFF | TGTGCCAGCAGTTTAATACTAATGAACAATGAGCAGTTCTTC
TRBJ2-1 | NA | TRBV28 | NA | CASRGRTYNEQFF | TGTGCCAGCAGAGGACGGACCTACAATGAGCAGTTCTTC
TRBJ1-2 | NA | TRBV11-3 | NA | CASSLDGAGGYTF | TGTGCCAGCAGCTTAGACGGGGCAGGGGGCTACACCTTC
TRBJ1-6 | NA | TRBV6-1 | once | CASSDGPDNSPLHF | TGTGCCAGCAGTGACGGGCCCGATAATTCACCCCTCCACTTT
TRBJ1-2 | NA | TRBV4-3 | few | CASSQSLGTLRGYTF | TGCGCCAGCAGCCAATCACTCGGGACCCTGCGGGGCTACACCTTC
TRBJ2-4 | TRBD2 | TRBV10-2 | NA | CASSDTLAGALIAKNIQYF | TGCGCCAGCAGCGACACCCTAGCGGGGGCCCTTATAGCCAAAAACATTCAGTACTTC
TRBJ1-6 | NA | TRBV5-1 | NA | CASSLDQEHSPLHF | TGCGCCAGCAGCTTGGATCAGGAACATTCACCCCTCCACTTT
TRBJ2-7 | TRBD1 | TRBV5-1 | NA | CASTTLPGQGTYEQYF | TGCGCCAGCACCACTCTCCCCGGACAGGGAACCTACGAGCAGTACTTC
TRBJ2-3 | TRBD1 | TRBV27 | NA | CASSLRTGTMSDTQYF | TGTGCCAGCAGTTTAAGGACAGGGACAATGTCAGATACGCAGTATTTT
TRBJ1-1 | NA | TRBV7-9 | NA | CASSLSPGPTNTEAFF | TGTGCCAGCAGCTTATCCCCGGGACCCACGAACACTGAAGCTTTCTTT
TRBJ2-5 | NA | TRBV3-1/TRBV3-2 | NA | CASSQRQNQETQYF | TGTGCCAGCAGCCAAAGACAGAACCAAGAGACCCAGTACTTC
TRBJ2-3 | NA | TRBV9 | once | CASSRGATDTQYF | TGTGCCAGCAGCCGGGGGGCAACAGATACGCAGTATTTT
TRBJ1-3 | NA | TRBV23-1 | NA | CASSPLPRSGNTIYF | TGCGCCAGCAGTCCACTGCCTAGGTCGGGAAACACCATATATTTT
TRBJ2-7 | TRBD1 | TRBV30 | NA | CAWSATGTGAYEQYF | TGTGCCTGGAGTGCGACCGGGACAGGGGCCTACGAGCAGTACTTC
TRBJ1-6 | NA | TRBV27 | once | CASSSAFYNSPLHF | TGTGCCAGCAGTTCGGCGTTCTATAATTCACCCCTCCACTTT
TRBJ1-1 | NA | TRBV27 | NA | CASSLGAAGEAFF | TGTGCCAGCAGTTTGGGGGCGGCGGGTGAAGCTTTCTTT
TRBJ1-2 | TRBD1 | TRBV7-9 | NA | CASSHRVGQGADGYTF | TGTGCCAGCAGCCACCGAGTTGGACAGGGGGCTGATGGCTACACCTTC
TRBJ2-1 | TRBD2 | TRBV9 | few | CASSVTPGLAVGEQFF | TGTGCCAGCAGCGTAACTCCGGGACTAGCGGTAGGAGAGCAGTTCTTC